This record concerns one T cell receptor beta chain sequence. This record belongs to a study of blood T cell repertoires in COVID-19. On the study more broadly: T cells, B-cell-depleted T cells, or PBMCs provided the cDNA or gDNA that served as material.

The germline gives CDR1 SGHNT, CDR2 YYREEE (reference sequence). V trimming: 3 bases; J trimming: 6 bases; junction bases outside the gene matches: 9. The CDR3 consists of 16 residues. Repertoires were generated with immunoSEQ multiplex PCR, while TCRdb's copy carries only in-frame clones and drops some. There are under 75,000 clones in the sample; 75% to 90% occur only once, and approximately 2.7% lies in the top ten. The receptor's source is a man over 45 with acute or convalescent COVID-19. V and J are TRBV5-4 and TRBJ2-1; TRBD1 matches 10 bases. The sequenced sample was peripheral blood. The CDR3 DNA reads as TGTGCCAGCAGCTCCGGGGGGGGACAGGGGATCAATGAGCAGTTCTTC. Protein product: CASSSGGGQGINEQFF.